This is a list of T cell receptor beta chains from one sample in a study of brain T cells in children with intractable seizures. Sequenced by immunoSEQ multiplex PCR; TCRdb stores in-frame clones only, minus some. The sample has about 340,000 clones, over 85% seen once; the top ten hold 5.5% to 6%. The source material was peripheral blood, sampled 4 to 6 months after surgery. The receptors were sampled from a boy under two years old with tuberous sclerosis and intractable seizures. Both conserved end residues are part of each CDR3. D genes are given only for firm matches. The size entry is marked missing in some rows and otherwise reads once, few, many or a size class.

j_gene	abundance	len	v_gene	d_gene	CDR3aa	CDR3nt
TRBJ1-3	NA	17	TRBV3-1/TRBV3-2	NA	CASSQDTPWLTGNTIYF	TGTGCCAGCAGCCAAGATACCCCATGGTTAACAGGAAACACCATATATTTT
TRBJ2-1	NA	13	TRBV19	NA	CASGGGRSDEQFF	TGTGCCAGTGGGGGGGGCAGGAGTGATGAGCAGTTCTTC
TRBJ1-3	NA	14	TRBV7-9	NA	CASSHTLSGNTIYF	TGTGCCAGCAGCCACACCCTCTCTGGAAACACCATATATTTT
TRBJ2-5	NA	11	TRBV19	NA	CASSIVRTQYF	TGTGCCAGTAGTATCGTAAGGACCCAGTACTTC
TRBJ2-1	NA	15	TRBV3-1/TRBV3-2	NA	CASSQFGLVLTEQFF	TGTGCCAGCAGCCAATTCGGTCTAGTCTTGACTGAGCAGTTCTTC
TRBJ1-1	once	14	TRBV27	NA	CASSLGGMNTEAFF	TGTGCCAGCTCCCTGGGCGGGATGAACACTGAAGCTTTCTTT
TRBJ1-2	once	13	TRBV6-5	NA	CASTRVQGYGYTF	TGTGCCAGCACCAGGGTTCAAGGCTATGGCTACACCTTC
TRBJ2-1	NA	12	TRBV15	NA	CATSRSGDEQFF	TGTGCCACCAGCAGATCAGGGGACGAGCAGTTCTTC
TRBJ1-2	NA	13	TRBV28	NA	CASSLTGREGYTF	TGTGCCAGCAGTTTAACAGGGAGGGAAGGCTACACCTTC
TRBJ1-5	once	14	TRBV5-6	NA	CASSLRQANQPQHF	TGTGCCAGCAGCCTTCGACAGGCCAATCAGCCCCAGCATTTT
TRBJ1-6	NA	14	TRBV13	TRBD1	CASSFGQGISPLHF	TGTGCCAGCAGCTTTGGACAGGGGATTTCACCCCTCCACTTT
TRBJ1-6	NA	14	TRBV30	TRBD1	CAWSGTGGNSPLHF	TGTGCCTGGAGTGGGACAGGGGGCAATTCACCCCTCCACTTT
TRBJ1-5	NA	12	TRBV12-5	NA	CASGLPDQPQHF	TGTGCTAGTGGTTTGCCCGATCAGCCCCAGCATTTT
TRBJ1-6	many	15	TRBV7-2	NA	CASSLHDSYNSPLHF	TGTGCCAGCAGCCTCCACGACTCCTATAATTCACCCCTCCACTTT
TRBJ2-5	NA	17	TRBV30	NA	CAWSGSGSLSGLQTQYF	TGTGCCTGGAGTGGTTCGGGATCCTTGAGCGGGTTGCAGACCCAGTACTTC
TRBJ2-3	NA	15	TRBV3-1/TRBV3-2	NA	CASSQGGQGWDTQYF	TGTGCCAGCAGCCAAGGTGGGCAGGGCTGGGATACGCAGTATTTT
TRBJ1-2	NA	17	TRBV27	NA	CASSPFGVAQANYGYTF	TGTGCCAGCAGTCCCTTCGGGGTGGCCCAAGCTAACTATGGCTACACCTTC
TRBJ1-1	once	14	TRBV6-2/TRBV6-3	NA	CASSYSPLNTEAFF	TGTGCCAGCAGTTACTCACCCCTGAACACTGAAGCTTTCTTT
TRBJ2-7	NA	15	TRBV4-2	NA	CASSQGGGVPDEQYF	TGTGCCAGCAGCCAAGGAGGCGGAGTTCCCGACGAGCAGTACTTC
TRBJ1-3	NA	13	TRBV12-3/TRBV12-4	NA	CASSQKSGNTIYF	TGTGCCAGCAGTCAGAAATCTGGAAACACCATATATTTT
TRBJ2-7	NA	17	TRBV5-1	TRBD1	CASTRVGQRTPEYEQYF	TGCGCCAGCACCAGGGTGGGACAGAGAACTCCCGAATACGAGCAGTACTTC
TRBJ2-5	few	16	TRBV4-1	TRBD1	CASSPSGQGWQETQYF	TGCGCCAGCAGCCCTTCGGGACAGGGTTGGCAAGAGACCCAGTACTTC
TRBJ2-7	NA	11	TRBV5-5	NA	CASSSTYEQYF	TGTGCCAGCAGCTCAACCTACGAGCAGTACTTC
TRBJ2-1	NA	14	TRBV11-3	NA	CASSLQGPTIEQFF	TGTGCCAGCAGCTTACAGGGACCTACTATCGAGCAGTTCTTC
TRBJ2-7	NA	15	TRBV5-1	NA	CASSLNSVHSYEQYF	TGCGCCAGCAGCTTGAATAGCGTACACTCCTACGAGCAGTACTTC
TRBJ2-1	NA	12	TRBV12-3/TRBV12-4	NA	CASSSTHNEQFF	TGTGCCAGCAGTTCTACCCACAATGAGCAGTTCTTC